Listed here are 12 T cell receptor beta chains from one sample, sequenced in a study of blood T cell repertoires in COVID-19. Sequenced by immunoSEQ multiplex PCR; TCRdb stores in-frame clones only, minus some. Of approximately 170,000 clones in the sample, roughly 85% are singletons; the top ten hold 19%. The sequenced material came from PBMCs or T cells enriched from blood (not recorded which). These receptors were collected from a woman in her seventies in a cohort exposed to, infected with or recovered from COVID-19 (not recorded which).

The chain combines TRBV20-1 with TRBJ1-3; no firm D call. Germline lookup yields CDR1 DFQATT and CDR2 SNEGSKA (reference sequence). The V and J ends lost 3 bases and 8 bases respectively, with 5 bases between them. This CDR3 comprises 10 residues. The CDR3 nucleotides are TGCAGTGCTAGGGAGTACACCATATATTTT. Its protein product is CSAREYTIYF.

The gene calls are TRBV13 and TRBJ1-2; no clear D. The V gene's germline CDR1 is PRHDT and CDR2 FYEKMQ (reference sequence). CDR3 length: 15 residues. The V end was cut by 2 bases, the J end by 3 bases, with 13 bases between. The CDR3 sequence is CASSLIGRSDYGYTF. DNA for the CDR3: TGTGCCAGCAGCTTAATCGGCAGGTCGGACTATGGCTACACCTTC. Variable domain in full (rest from reference TRBV13 and TRBJ1-2): AAGVIQSPRHLIKEKRETATLKCYPIPRHDTVYWYQQGPGQDPQFLISFYEKMQSDKGSIPDRFSAQQFSDYHSELNMSSLELGDSALYFCASSLIGRSDYGYTFGSGTRLTVV.

This rearrangement joins TRBV6-5 to TRBJ2-3; D gene unclear. V dropped 7 bases and J dropped 6 bases, with 14 bases sitting between them. The germline V gene encodes CDR1 MNHEY and CDR2 SVGAGI. This CDR3 is 13 amino acids long. CDR3 loop: CASTLRLADTQYF. The CDR3 coding sequence is TGTGCCAGCACCCTACGACTCGCCGATACGCAGTATTTT.

This clone was seen only once. This chain uses TRBV7-2 with TRBJ2-5; 7 bases fit TRBD1. The CDR3 extends over 16 amino acids. J was trimmed by 3 bases and V by 5 bases; bases with no gene match: 12. Germline lookup yields CDR1 SGHTA and CDR2 FQGNSA. This CDR3 is CASSPPGQRSEETQYF. CDR3 sequence (DNA): TGTGCCAGCAGCCCGCCGGGACAGCGGTCCGAAGAGACCCAGTACTTC.

The chain carries TRBV11-2 and TRBJ2-3, with D possibly matching TRBD2 (7 bases). Germline CDR1 and CDR2: SGHAT and FQNNGV. Trimming removed 3 bases at V and 8 bases at J, with 15 bases between. The CDR3 extends over 14 amino acids. The CDR3 coding sequence is TGTGCCAGCAGCTTCAATTCAGGGGAGGGTACGCAGTATTTT. It is translated as CASSFNSGEGTQYF.

The rearrangement uses TRBV27 and TRBJ1-3; no definite D call. Germline values: CDR1 MNHEY, CDR2 SMNVEV (reference sequence). The CDR3 sequence is 14 residues long. The ends were cut back, 6 bases at V and 2 bases at J, with 11 bases in the middle. The CDR3 region has the DNA TGTGCCAGCAGGCGGGGAGGCACTGGAAACACCATATATTTT. Translated: CASRRGGTGNTIYF.

The chain couples TRBV14 to TRBJ2-3; 7 bases agree with TRBD1. This CDR3 is built from 14 residues. Germline V lookup: CDR1 SGHDN, CDR2 FVKESK. The junction had 5 bases not matched to a gene; V was cut back by 6 bases and J by 2 bases. The CDR3 spells CASRQGSNTDTQYF. The CDR3 region has the DNA TGTGCCAGCAGACAGGGGTCTAACACAGATACGCAGTATTTT.

This clone was observed once. The rearrangement joins TRBV6-6 to TRBJ2-2, with TRBD1 identical over 9 bases. CDR1 is MNHNY and CDR2 is SVGAGI in the germline V gene (reference sequence). V was clipped by 10 bases and J by 4 bases; unmatched bases: 7. The CDR3 covers 14 residues. CDR3 in amino acids: CAITGTGPTGELFF. The CDR3 DNA reads TGTGCCATCACCGGGACAGGGCCCACCGGGGAGCTGTTTTTT.

V gene TRBV30 combines with J gene TRBJ2-5; perhaps TRBD2 as D (6 bases). The CDR3 is 13 amino acids. The V gene lost 5 bases and the J gene lost 9 bases, with 19 bases spanning the gap. The germline V gene encodes CDR1 GTSNPN and CDR2 SVGIG (reference sequence). The CDR3 region is CAWASSGPGAQYF. CDR3 DNA sequence: TGTGCCTGGGCCAGTAGCGGTCCGGGGGCCCAGTACTTC. Together with reference TRBV30 and TRBJ2-5, the CDR3 gives the full variable domain: SQTIHQWPATLVQPVGSPLSLECTVEGTSNPNLYWYRQAAGRGLQLLFYSVGIGQISSEVPQNLSASRPQDRQFILSSKKLLLSDSGFYLCAWASSGPGAQYFGPGTRLLVL.

The DNA of the CDR3 is TGTGCCACCAGCAGTTCCGGGTACGGCAATCAGCCCCAGCATTTT. Translation gives CATSSSGYGNQPQHF. V and J are TRBV15 and TRBJ1-5; D is unclear. The CDR3 runs to 15 residues. Looked up from germline, CDR1 is LNHNV and CDR2 is YYDKDF (reference sequence). V lost 3 bases and J lost 2, with 11 bases in between.

The chain has TRBV20-1 and TRBJ2-3; TRBD2 matches 10 bases. The CDR3 loop spans 14 amino acids. Germline CDR1 is DFQATT and CDR2 is SNEGSKA (reference sequence). Trimming took 3 bases from V and 3 from J; bases not matched to a gene: 3. The CDR3 DNA reads as TGCAGTGCTAGTGAAGCGGGAGGGACAGATACGCAGTATTTT. Protein product: CSASEAGGTDTQYF.

This clone was found once. The DNA of the CDR3 is TGTGCCAGCAGTGTGTTCCTAGCGAAATTTCCTGGGGCCAACGTCCTGACTTTC. It yields the protein CASSVFLAKFPGANVLTF. This chain uses TRBV2 with TRBJ2-6; D possibly corresponds to TRBD2 (6 bases). V was pared by 4 bases and J by 2 bases, with 18 bases between. The CDR3 covers 18 residues. Germline assignment: CDR1 SNHLY and CDR2 FYNNEI.